This TCR beta chain came from a study of graft-versus-host responses after intestinal transplantation. Sequencing was performed with immunoSEQ multiplex PCR; in TCRdb, only in-frame clones are kept and a portion is missing. The sample has approximately 89,000 clones, about 90% seen once; the top ten hold approximately 0.17%. The CDR3 is 15 amino acids. With 4 bases removed from V and 4 bases from J, the gap between germline ends came to 17 bases. CDR1 is SGHRS, CDR2 YFSETQ, per germline. For this clone: What it binds is not known.

This sequence originates from a human donor who received an intestinal transplant. The sequences come from unstimulated CD4+ T cells sorted from spleen or lymph node cells, collected before intestinal transplant. The chain joins TRBV5-1 to TRBJ1-1; the D is unclear. The CDR3 protein is CASSPREGGFTEAFF. For the CDR3, the DNA is TGCGCCAGCAGCCCGAGGGAGGGAGGCTTCACTGAAGCTTTCTTT. The full variable domain, completed using reference TRBV5-1 and TRBJ1-1, is KAGVTQTPRYLIKTRGQQVTLSCSPISGHRSVSWYQQTPGQGLQFLFEYFSETQRNKGNFPGRFSGRQFSNSRSEMNVSTLELGDSALYLCASSPREGGFTEAFFGQGTRLTVV.